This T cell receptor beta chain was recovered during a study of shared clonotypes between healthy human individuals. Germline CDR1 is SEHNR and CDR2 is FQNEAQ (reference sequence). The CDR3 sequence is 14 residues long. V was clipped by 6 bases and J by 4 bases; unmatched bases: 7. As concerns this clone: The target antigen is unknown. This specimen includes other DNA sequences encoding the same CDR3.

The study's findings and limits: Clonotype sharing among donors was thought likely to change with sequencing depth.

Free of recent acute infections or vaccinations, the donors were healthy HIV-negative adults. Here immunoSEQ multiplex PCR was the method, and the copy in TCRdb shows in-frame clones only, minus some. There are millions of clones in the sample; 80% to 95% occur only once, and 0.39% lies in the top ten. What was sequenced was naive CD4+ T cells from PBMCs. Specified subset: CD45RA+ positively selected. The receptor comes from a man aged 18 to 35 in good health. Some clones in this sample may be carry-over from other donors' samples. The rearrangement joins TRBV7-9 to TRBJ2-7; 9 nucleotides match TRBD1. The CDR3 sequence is CASSLGQGIYEQYF. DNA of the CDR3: TGTGCCAGCAGTTTGGGACAGGGAATTTACGAGCAGTACTTC. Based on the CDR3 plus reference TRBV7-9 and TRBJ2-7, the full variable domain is DTGVSQNPRHKITKRGQNVTFRCDPISEHNRLYWYRQTLGQGPEFLTYFQNEAQLEKSRLLSDRFSAERPKGSFSTLEIQRTEQGDSAMYLCASSLGQGIYEQYFGPGTRLTVT.